Listed here are 29 T cell receptor beta chains from one sample, sequenced in a study of blood T cell repertoires in COVID-19. The repertoire was sequenced with immunoSEQ multiplex PCR; TCRdb's copy has only in-frame clones and lacks some. The sample has hundreds of thousands of clones, approximately 85% seen once. Sequencing was carried out using peripheral blood. All receptors derive from a man aged 50 to 60 with active or convalescent COVID-19.

The J gene is TRBJ1-5, the V gene TRBV4-2; weak D call: TRBD1 (6 bases). CDR3 length equals 15 residues. Germline V gene lookup returns CDR1 LGHNA and CDR2 YNFKEQ. Trimming pared 7 bases from V and 0 bases from J, leaving 13 bases between. CDR3 region: CASTGTQDSNQPQHF. In nucleotides, the CDR3 is TGTGCCAGCACGGGGACACAGGATAGCAATCAGCCCCAGCATTTT.

The chain recombines TRBV19 with TRBJ1-3; tentative D call: TRBD1 (6 bases). This CDR3 has 14 amino acids. The V gene's germline CDR1 is LNHDA and CDR2 SQIVND (reference sequence). V lost 11 bases, J lost 3 bases, and 17 bases lay in between. CDR3 sequence (DNA): TGTGCCTCCTCCGCCGGGACAAATGGAAACACCATATATTTT. Encoded protein: CASSAGTNGNTIYF.

This clone appeared a few times. The chain employs TRBV4-2 and TRBJ2-7; 8 nucleotides align to TRBD2. The CDR3 has 19 amino acids. V lost 3 bases and J lost 5; bases outside the gene matches: 21. Germline V gives CDR1 LGHNA, CDR2 YNFKEQ. As DNA, the CDR3 is TGTGCCAGCAGCCAGGTGGGTAAACGCCGGGGCGGGAGGTACGACGAGCAGTACTTC. Its protein is CASSQVGKRRGGRYDEQYF.

The chain carries TRBV2 and TRBJ1-1, with D possibly TRBD1 on 6 matching bases. V was cut by 7 bases and J by 5 bases, with 14 bases left in between. The CDR3 loop spans 13 amino acids. The germline CDR1 and CDR2 sequences are SNHLY and FYNNEI. CDR3 nucleotide sequence: TGTGCCAGCAACGCAGGGGAATTAACTGAAGCTTTCTTT. This encodes CASNAGELTEAFF.

The V and J genes are TRBV28 and TRBJ2-2, with D possibly TRBD2 on 6 matching bases. The CDR3 is 15 residues long. Germline CDR1 and CDR2: MDHEN and SYDVKM. The ends were cut back, 6 bases at V and 4 bases at J, with 15 bases in the middle. The CDR3 here is CASSLGTALTGELFF. The CDR3 coding sequence is TGTGCCAGCAGCCTAGGGACTGCCCTCACCGGGGAGCTGTTTTTT.

This clone has a handful of counts. The rearrangement joins TRBV6-5 to TRBJ1-2; D perhaps matches TRBD1 (6 bases). The CDR3 runs to 13 residues. Germline assignment: CDR1 MNHEY and CDR2 SVGAGI. V was clipped by 6 bases and J by 3 bases, with 11 bases between them. The CDR3 nucleotides read TGTGCCAGCAGGATACAGGGATACTATGGCTACACCTTC. Amino acids: CASRIQGYYGYTF.

The chain has TRBV7-8 and TRBJ1-5; 10 bases align to TRBD1. The V gene's germline CDR1 is SGHVS and CDR2 FQNEAQ. The CDR3 totals 14 residues. Germline trimming cut 6 bases from V and 4 bases from J; bases unmatched to any gene: 3. The CDR3 coding sequence is TGTGCCAGCAGTCGACAGGGGGCTAATCAGCCCCAGCATTTT. It is translated as CASSRQGANQPQHF.

The genes are TRBV14 and TRBJ2-5; 12 positions match TRBD2. Trimming at V came to 1 base and at J to 7 bases, leaving 4 bases not matched to a gene. This CDR3 spans 15 amino acids. Germline CDR1 reads SGHDN; CDR2 reads FVKESK. The CDR3 is CASSQGLAGVWTQYF. In DNA, the CDR3 is TGTGCCAGCAGCCAAGGACTAGCGGGAGTTTGGACCCAGTACTTC.

This clone was seen a handful of times. The germline gene is not matched at one end of the junction; a read error may be the cause. V is TRBV12-3 or TRBV12-4 and J is TRBJ2-7; D remains unclear. The CDR3 contains 12 residues. This CDR3 is CASSLRRKARSF. The CDR3 DNA is TGTGCCAGCAGTTTACGGCGGAAAGCCCGCTCCTTC.

This rearrangement joins TRBV28 to TRBJ1-3, with D possibly matching TRBD1 (6 bases). The germline V gene has CDR1 MDHEN and CDR2 SYDVKM. The CDR3 runs to 17 residues. The V end was cut by 6 bases, the J end by 0 bases, with 18 bases between. The CDR3 nucleotides read TGTGCCAGCAGCCCAGGGGACGCATGGGGCTCTGGAAACACCATATATTTT. The encoded protein is CASSPGDAWGSGNTIYF.

This clone was observed a few times. The chain links TRBV4-3 to TRBJ1-3, with D perhaps TRBD1 (5 bases). The CDR3 consists of 15 residues. In germline, CDR1 is LGHNA, CDR2 YSLEER. V was pared by 0 bases and J by 3 bases, with 9 bases between. CDR3 in amino acids: CASSQDLGVGNTIYF. The CDR3 bases are TGCGCCAGCAGCCAAGATCTAGGGGTTGGAAACACCATATATTTT.

J is TRBJ2-1 and V is TRBV4-1, with D possibly TRBD1 on 6 matching bases. V shed 4 bases and J shed 0 bases, with 16 bases lying between them. This CDR3 spans 17 amino acids. Germline loops: CDR1 MGHRA, CDR2 YSYEKL. The CDR3 sequence is CASSLGAGSSSYNEQFF. The CDR3 coding sequence is TGCGCCAGCAGCCTGGGGGCCGGGTCAAGCTCCTACAATGAGCAGTTCTTC.

The gene calls are TRBV24-1 and TRBJ1-2; 8 bases are a match to TRBD1. The V and J ends lost 4 bases and 0 bases, in that order; junction bases with no gene match: 6. The CDR3 has 16 residues. In germline, CDR1 is KGHDR, CDR2 SFDVKD. CDR3 DNA: TGTGCCACCAGTGACCCCCGGGACAGGACTAACTATGGCTACACCTTC. This sequence encodes CATSDPRDRTNYGYTF.

The J gene is TRBJ2-2, the V gene TRBV3-1 (or the pseudogene TRBV3-2); 13 nucleotides line up with TRBD2. The CDR3 is 15 residues long. Per the germline V gene, CDR1 is LGHDT and CDR2 is YNNKEL (reference sequence). Unmatched junction bases numbered 5, after V lost 6 bases and J lost 7 bases. The CDR3 sequence is CASSRLAGGVGELFF. DNA for the CDR3: TGTGCCAGCAGTCGACTAGCGGGAGGCGTCGGGGAGCTGTTTTTT.

The CDR3 DNA is TGCGCCAGCAGCCAAACTCCGGACTGGTACAATGAGCAGTTCTTC. Its protein product is CASSQTPDWYNEQFF. The chain combines TRBV4-1 with TRBJ2-1; TRBD2 is a possible D gene (5 bases). This CDR3 has 15 residues. Germline CDR1 MGHRA, CDR2 YSYEKL. Trimming took off 2 bases at V and 4 bases at J, with 12 bases between the two ends.

The rearrangement links TRBV4-2 to TRBJ1-2; 10 nucleotides match TRBD1. V was clipped by 3 bases and J by 4 bases; unmatched bases: 11. Germline V gene lookup returns CDR1 LGHNA and CDR2 YNFKEQ. This CDR3 comprises 17 residues. This CDR3 reads CASSQTTGGPLLYGYTF. CDR3 sequence (DNA): TGTGCCAGCAGCCAGACGACAGGGGGCCCCCTCCTCTATGGCTACACCTTC.

The rearrangement joins TRBV29-1 to TRBJ2-3; 9 positions agree with TRBD1. V was pared by 1 base and J by 2 bases, with 7 bases of the junction left unmatched. In germline, CDR1 is SQVTM, CDR2 ANQGSEA. This CDR3 region has 16 residues. Here the CDR3 DNA reads TGCAGCGTTGAAGTACCGGGACAGGGTCACACAGATACGCAGTATTTT. It codes for CSVEVPGQGHTDTQYF.

The gene calls are TRBV4-1 and TRBJ2-5; no definite D call. V lost 1 base and J 3 bases, leaving 6 bases between the germline ends. The germline V gene has CDR1 MGHRA and CDR2 YSYEKL. CDR3 length: 13 amino acids. CDR3 amino acids: CASSQGLEETQYF. CDR3 nucleotides: TGCGCCAGCAGCCAAGGACTGGAAGAGACCCAGTACTTC.

The rearrangement uses TRBV27 and TRBJ2-7; weak D call: TRBD1 (6 bases). The germline V gene has CDR1 MNHEY and CDR2 SMNVEV (reference sequence). Trimming pared 3 bases from V and 6 bases from J, leaving 12 bases between. CDR3 length: 13 amino acids. DNA for the CDR3: TGTGCCAGCAGTTTGGGACACCGAGGCGAGCAGTACTTC. It encodes CASSLGHRGEQYF.

The chain uses TRBV27 and TRBJ1-2, with TRBD1 matching 7 bases. Losses at the gene ends were 6 bases for V and 4 bases for J; bases not matched to a gene: 11. Germline assignment: CDR1 MNHEY and CDR2 SMNVEV (reference sequence). This CDR3 comprises 15 residues. CDR3 sequence reads: CASSSPSTGSYGYTF. The CDR3 nucleotides are TGTGCCAGCAGCTCCCCGTCGACAGGGAGCTATGGCTACACCTTC.

This clone was seen a few times. The chain recombines TRBV7-9 with TRBJ1-1; TRBD1 matches 7 bases. CDR3 length equals 14 residues. Germline V gene data show CDR1 as SEHNR and CDR2 as FQNEAQ (reference sequence). V dropped 5 bases and J dropped 3; count of bases not matched to a gene: 6. In DNA, the CDR3 is TGTGCCAGCAGCCAAGGACAGGCTGACACTGAAGCTTTCTTT. Its protein product is CASSQGQADTEAFF.

This clone has only one observation. The chain combines TRBV11-2 with TRBJ2-7, with 10 bases identical to TRBD2. Per the germline V gene, CDR1 is SGHAT and CDR2 is FQNNGV. This CDR3 spans 15 amino acids. V was pared by 5 bases and J by 4 bases, with 8 bases of the junction left unmatched. CDR3 coding DNA: TGTGCCAGCAGCAAAGCTAGCGGGAGTTGGTACGAGCAGTACTTC. This encodes CASSKASGSWYEQYF.

The chain joins TRBV28 to TRBJ1-6; maybe TRBD1 (6 bases). V was cut by 5 bases and J by 0 bases, with 14 bases left in between. The CDR3 length is 17 residues. Looked up from germline, CDR1 is MDHEN and CDR2 is SYDVKM. The CDR3 nucleotides read TGTGCCAGCAGTATCTTAGACAGGAGCTCCTATAATTCACCCCTCCACTTT. This codes for CASSILDRSSYNSPLHF.

The chain employs TRBV12-5 and TRBJ1-5; 10 bases agree with TRBD1. This CDR3 has 16 amino acids. CDR1 is LGHNT, CDR2 FRNRAP, per germline. After removal of 5 bases from V and 0 bases from J, the junction contained 4 bases not matched to a gene. The CDR3 sequence: CASGQGQGNSNQPQHF. The DNA for the CDR3 is TGTGCTAGTGGTCAGGGACAGGGGAATAGCAATCAGCCCCAGCATTTT.

This chain connects TRBV19 to TRBJ2-7, with TRBD1 matching 7 bases. This CDR3 is 15 amino acids long. Germline CDR1 reads LNHDA; CDR2 reads SQIVND (reference sequence). The ends lost 2 bases at V and 3 bases at J; junction bases unmatched: 7. Here the CDR3 reads CASSIFPTGIYEQYF. In nucleotides, the CDR3 is TGTGCCAGTAGTATATTCCCGACAGGGATCTACGAGCAGTACTTC.

A single count supports this clone. The V call is TRBV6-6, the J call TRBJ2-7; a weak D match, TRBD1 (6 bases). Germline V CDR1 and CDR2: MNHNY, SVGAGI (reference sequence). The CDR3 has 14 residues. V was shortened by 6 bases and J by 6 bases, with 18 bases between the two germline ends. CDR3 bases: TGTGCCAGCAGCACTCCAGGGGCGCGCCCCGAGCAGTACTTC. Protein: CASSTPGARPEQYF.

In this sample, this clone turned up once. This chain connects TRBV12-3 or TRBV12-4 to TRBJ1-2; the match to TRBD1 covers 9 bases. Trimming took 7 bases from V and 8 from J; bases not matched to a gene: 8. The CDR3 runs to 13 residues. CDR3 nucleotide sequence: TGTGCCAGCACCTCGACAGGGGGGGTAGGCTACACCTTC. Its translation: CASTSTGGVGYTF.

This clone has just a few counts. The V call is TRBV7-2, the J call TRBJ2-3; 12 bases line up with TRBD2. CDR1 and CDR2 (germline): SGHTA, FQGNSA. The J segment lost 3 bases and the V segment lost 5 bases, leaving 6 bases of the junction unmatched. This CDR3 contains 16 residues. CDR3 region: CASSPSGRAGTDTQYF. The DNA for the CDR3 is TGTGCCAGCAGCCCTAGCGGGAGGGCCGGAACAGATACGCAGTATTTT.

The chain has TRBV9 and TRBJ2-3; tentatively, D is TRBD2 (6 bases). From germline, CDR1 is SGDLS and CDR2 YYNGEE. V lost 4 bases to trimming and J lost 1 base, with 16 bases between them. This CDR3 is built from 16 residues. CDR3 residues: CASSPGGLSRTDTQYF. CDR3 coding DNA: TGTGCCAGCAGCCCCGGGGGTTTGAGTCGCACAGATACGCAGTATTTT.